This record looks at one TCR beta chain sequence and its context. Clones were read by immunoSEQ multiplex PCR, and TCRdb kept only the in-frame ones, dropping some. The sample holds 70,000 or so clones, about nine tenths seen once. These data originate in a study of T cell changes during pregnancy in multiple sclerosis. J gave up 7 bases and V 2 bases, and 16 bases lay outside the gene matches. The CDR3 sequence is 18 residues long. In germline, CDR1 is MNHNS, CDR2 SASEGT. This sample comprised peripheral blood, obtained in the third trimester of pregnancy. The V gene is TRBV6-1, the J gene TRBJ2-1, with 8 bases aligning to TRBD1. This receptor was taken from a female donor with multiple sclerosis, enrolled in a pregnancy study. DNA for the CDR3: TGTGCCAGCAGTGAACTCCCCGGACAGGGAACGATTCAAAATGAGCAGTTCTTC. Its translation is CASSELPGQGTIQNEQFF.